The 10 T cell receptor beta chains reported below all come from one sample, sequenced in a study of blood T cells in healthy people across ages. A second PCR of roughly 7 to 11 cycles used a sample-barcoded 5' primer and a J-beta primer mix. TCRdb re-called the 5' RACE reads through MiXCR, storing one row per CDR3 protein. The repertoire holds about 1.5 million distinct CDR3 sequences, 35% to 45% seen once, with 4% in the top ten. The sequenced material came from blood. The origin of the receptors is a young woman in good health.

The sample holds a few counts of this clonotype. The V call is TRBV5-1, the J call TRBJ2-4; D may be TRBD1 (6 bases). The J call is in doubt because the DNA end fits TRBJ2-7 better. CDR3 length equals 15 residues. Germline assignment: CDR1 SGHRS and CDR2 YFSETQ. The CDR3 sequence: CASSLEGTRYHEQYF. DNA for the CDR3: TGCGCCAGCAGCTTGGAGGGGACACGGTACCACGAGCAGTACTTC.

The chain carries TRBV5-1 and TRBJ1-2; the match to TRBD1 covers 9 bases. Per the germline V gene, CDR1 is SGHRS and CDR2 is YFSETQ. V dropped 0 bases and J dropped 7; count of bases not matched to a gene: 10. The CDR3 contains 16 residues. CDR3 residues: CASSLGYSTGGSGYTF. The CDR3 DNA reads TGCGCCAGCAGCTTGGGATACTCTACAGGGGGCAGTGGCTACACCTTC. The full variable domain, in which reference TRBV5-1 and TRBJ1-2 provide the parts outside the CDR3, is KAGVTQTPRYLIKTRGQQVTLSCSPISGHRSVSWYQQTPGQGLQFLFEYFSETQRNKGNFPGRFSGRQFSNSRSEMNVSTLELGDSALYLCASSLGYSTGGSGYTFGSGTRLTVV.

This sequence joins TRBV28 and TRBJ2-1; 7 bases fit TRBD1. V lost 7 bases to trimming and J lost 2 bases; unmatched junction nucleotides: 11. The germline CDR1 and CDR2 sequences are MDHEN and SYDVKM. This CDR3 is 16 amino acids long. CDR3 residues: CASIENPGGPYNEQFF. DNA for the CDR3: TGTGCCAGCATAGAAAACCCAGGGGGTCCCTACAATGAGCAGTTCTTC.

V gene TRBV6-5 combines with J gene TRBJ1-2; 7 positions match TRBD1. CDR3 length equals 14 residues. Germline V gives CDR1 MNHEY, CDR2 SVGAGI. The ends lost 2 bases at V and 8 bases at J; junction bases unmatched: 8. CDR3 loop: CASSYLDREGGYTF. The DNA of the CDR3 is TGTGCCAGCAGTTACCTCGACAGGGAAGGAGGCTACACCTTC.

This clonotype has at least ten counts. V is TRBV13 and J is TRBJ2-7; TRBD2 agrees at 7 bases. Germline CDR1 is PRHDT and CDR2 is FYEKMQ (reference sequence). V shed 0 bases, J shed 1 base, and the junction held 3 bases outside the gene matches. CDR3 length: 15 amino acids. CDR3 nucleotides: TGTGCCAGCAGCTTAGGTCCTAGCGGTTCCTACGAGCAGTACTTC. Amino acid sequence: CASSLGPSGSYEQYF. The full variable domain, its missing parts supplied by reference TRBV13 and TRBJ2-7, is AAGVIQSPRHLIKEKRETATLKCYPIPRHDTVYWYQQGPGQDPQFLISFYEKMQSDKGSIPDRFSAQQFSDYHSELNMSSLELGDSALYFCASSLGPSGSYEQYFGPGTRLTVT.

The chain uses TRBV12-3 or TRBV12-4 and TRBJ1-2, with 9 bases matching TRBD1. The V segment lost 5 bases and the J segment 5 bases; nucleotides outside the gene matches: 9. The CDR3 totals 15 residues. In nucleotides, the CDR3 is TGTGCCAGCAGTGCGTCTGACAGGGGGGCTTATGGCTACACCTTC. It yields the protein CASSASDRGAYGYTF.

CDR3 DNA: TGTGCCAGCAGCTTAGTCGTTCTGCAGTACAATGAGCAGTTCTTC. It specifies CASSLVVLQYNEQFF. The chain uses TRBV7-2 and TRBJ2-1; D call uncertain. This CDR3 has 15 amino acids. V lost 1 base to trimming and J lost 4 bases, with 11 bases between them. Germline lookup yields CDR1 SGHTA and CDR2 FQGNSA.

V and J are TRBV20-1 and TRBJ2-4; 7 bases match TRBD1. Trimming removed 6 bases from V and 9 bases from J; junction bases left unmatched: 14. The CDR3 is made up of 14 amino acids. CDR1 DFQATT and CDR2 SNEGSKA come from the germline V gene (reference sequence). The CDR3 reads CSASHRDEGAIQYF. CDR3 nucleotides: TGCAGTGCCAGCCACCGGGACGAGGGGGCCATTCAGTACTTC.

The chain combines TRBV27 with TRBJ1-1; possible D gene TRBD1, 6 bases. This CDR3 is built from 13 residues. The V end was cut by 7 bases, the J end by 5 bases, with 14 bases between. Germline CDR1 reads MNHEY; CDR2 reads SMNVEV (reference sequence). The chain's CDR3 is CASKQGRGTEAFF. DNA of the CDR3: TGTGCCAGCAAACAGGGTCGGGGAACTGAAGCTTTCTTT.

In its sample, this clonotype was seen a few times. This chain uses TRBV29-1 with TRBJ2-7; the match to TRBD1 covers 7 bases. V shed 6 bases and J 1 base; nucleotides not matched to a gene: 15. The CDR3 contains 16 residues. CDR1 is SQVTM, CDR2 ANQGSEA, per germline. DNA for the CDR3: TGCAGCGTCCTCCGGGACAGAGACACTACTTCCTACGAGCAGTACTTC. Residues: CSVLRDRDTTSYEQYF.